This TCR beta chain is drawn from a study of early T cells in non-severe SARS-CoV-2 infection. About the study: Chains were not paired, and sequencing was done on bulk RNA from unsorted whole blood.

The V gene end was trimmed by 3 bases and the J gene end by 5 bases; junction bases not matched to a gene: 9. The CDR3 has 16 residues. Germline assignment: CDR1 KGHDR and CDR2 SFDVKD. On this clonotype: The target antigen is unknown.

Individual cDNA molecules were tagged with unique molecular identifiers, the study reported. TCRdb re-called the 5' RACE reads with MiXCR, one entry per CDR3 protein. The table shows 30,000 or so distinct CDR3 sequences, with roughly 6.6% occurring only once. Overall study results and limits: Missing private and CD4 specificities, VDJdb matching favored anti-spike CD8 responses.

The TCR comes from an adult who was a healthcare worker with PCR-confirmed SARS-CoV-2 infection or an uninfected control (not recorded which). The chain links TRBV24-1 to TRBJ2-1; 7 bases map to TRBD1. Sequences were obtained from whole blood. This chain's CDR3 is CATSDPSMTGHNEQFF. The DNA of the CDR3 is TGTGCCACCAGTGATCCGTCCATGACAGGGCACAATGAGCAGTTCTTC.